The T cell receptor (beta chain) described here comes from a study of T-cell reconstitution after alpha-beta-depleted transplantation in children. This CDR3 has 13 amino acids. Germline CDR1 SQVTM, CDR2 ANQGSEA. As regards this clonotype: Its target is not known. A junction boundary mismatches the germline segment, possibly from a read error.

The TCRbeta library was prepared with unique molecular identifiers. MiXCR, run by TCRdb on the PCR reads, gives a single entry per CDR3 protein. The profile shows about 250,000 distinct CDR3 sequences, roughly a quarter of them singletons. Whole-study results and caveats: The origin of alpha-beta T cells about two months after transplant was reportedly several hundred expanded graft clones. T-cell numbers and diversity, one year after transplant, stemmed largely from T cells that were newly produced. Some patients showed high day-60 TCRbeta diversity, which derived from surviving recipient T cells and thymic progenitors.

The TCR comes from a female patient aged 2-15 years who had a stem cell transplant for congenital amegakaryocytic thrombocytopenia, so the T cells may come from the graft donor. The starting material was PBMCs, mostly from graft donor cells, obtained 360 days after TCRalphabeta/CD19-depleted stem cell transplant. J is TRBJ2-3 and V is TRBV29-1; no firm D call. The CDR3 protein is CSVESFSTDTKYF. Written as DNA, the CDR3 is TGCAGCGTTGAAAGCTTTTCCACAGATACGAAGTATTTT.